The rows below give T cell receptor beta chains drawn from one sample of a study of CD8 T cells in Susac syndrome. TCRdb re-derived calls from the immunoSEQ multiplex PCR reads in MiXCR, one entry per CDR3 protein. Among about 120,000 distinct CDR3 sequences, over 90% were seen once, and the ten largest hold less than 0.15%. The sequencing input was CD4+ T cells from PBMCs. These receptors originate from a human donor with Susac syndrome. CDR3s include the opening cysteine and the closing phenylalanine or tryptophan. The order of the fields is CDR3 protein, CDR3 DNA, clone size, D gene, V gene, J gene. A D gene is named only where the DNA matches it firmly. Rows give clone size only sometimes, using once, few, many, or a class for an expanded clone.

CASSHGRGTDQETQYF	TGTGCCAGCAGCCACGGCCGAGGGACGGACCAAGAGACCCAGTACTTC	.	.	TRBV9	TRBJ2-5
CATSRERGSWSYEQYF	TGTGCCACCAGCAGAGAACGCGGGAGCTGGTCCTACGAGCAGTACTTC	.	TRBD2	TRBV15	TRBJ2-7
CSATFAETQYF	TGCAGTGCTACCTTCGCAGAGACCCAGTACTTC	.	.	TRBV20-1	TRBJ2-5
CASSTRAGANYGYTF	TGTGCCAGCAGCACCCGAGCCGGAGCTAACTATGGCTACACCTTC	.	.	TRBV5-6	TRBJ1-2
CASSPGRSSYGYTF	TGTGCCAGCAGCCCTGGTAGGTCTAGCTATGGCTACACCTTC	.	.	TRBV5-4	TRBJ1-2
CASSPPGSGSSTDTQYF	TGTGCCAGCAGCCCTCCGGGCAGCGGGAGTAGCACAGATACGCAGTATTTT	.	TRBD2	TRBV7-3	TRBJ2-3
CASSPWTSGRETQYF	TGTGCCAGCTCTCCCTGGACTAGCGGGAGGGAGACCCAGTACTTC	once	TRBD2	TRBV18	TRBJ2-5
CAWTSGTDTQYF	TGTGCCTGGACTAGCGGCACAGATACGCAGTATTTT	.	.	TRBV30	TRBJ2-3
CAISAGLAGTDTQYF	TGTGCCATCAGTGCTGGACTAGCTGGCACAGATACGCAGTATTTT	.	TRBD2	TRBV10-3	TRBJ2-3
CSAAGNYEQYF	TGCAGTGCCGCCGGGAACTACGAGCAGTACTTC	.	.	TRBV20-1	TRBJ2-7
CASRHPRGQYF	TGTGCCAGCAGACACCCCCGAGGGCAGTACTTC	.	.	TRBV5-8	TRBJ2-7
CASSQQPGNQPQHF	TGTGCCAGCAGCCAACAACCGGGCAATCAGCCCCAGCATTTT	.	.	TRBV3-1	TRBJ1-5
CASSFLTDTQYF	TGTGCCAGCAGCTTTCTCACAGATACGCAGTATTTT	few	.	TRBV5-1	TRBJ2-3
CASSRNSGISYEQYF	TGTGCCAGCAGCCGGAATAGCGGGATATCCTACGAGCAGTACTTC	.	TRBD2	TRBV3-1	TRBJ2-7
CASSPRTGLRETQYF	TGTGCCAGCAGCCCCAGGACAGGGCTGCGAGAGACCCAGTACTTC	.	TRBD1	TRBV12-3/TRBV12-4	TRBJ2-5
CASSFVGKAKNIQYF	TGTGCCAGCAGTTTTGTCGGAAAGGCCAAAAACATTCAGTACTTC	.	.	TRBV27	TRBJ2-4
CASSLGETWNEQYF	TGTGCCAGCAGCTTAGGGGAGACATGGAACGAGCAGTACTTC	.	.	TRBV7-9	TRBJ2-7
CASSVTGVGTEAFF	TGTGCCAGCAGCGTAACAGGGGTTGGCACTGAAGCTTTCTTT	.	TRBD1	TRBV9	TRBJ1-1
CAWSSSGSTDTQYF	TGTGCCTGGAGCTCTAGCGGTAGCACAGATACGCAGTATTTT	.	TRBD2	TRBV30	TRBJ2-3
CASSVDMAYNEQFF	TGTGCCAGCAGCGTAGATATGGCCTACAATGAGCAGTTCTTC	.	.	TRBV9	TRBJ2-1
CAWSKPGGAGAFF	TGTGCCTGGAGTAAACCTGGGGGGGCGGGGGCTTTCTTT	.	.	TRBV30	TRBJ1-1
CSVDRAAYGYTF	TGCAGCGTTGACAGGGCAGCCTATGGCTACACCTTC	.	.	TRBV29-1	TRBJ1-2
CASSQDLVGSHEQYF	TGTGCCAGCAGCCAAGATCTTGTGGGAAGTCACGAACAGTACTTC	.	.	TRBV3-1	TRBJ2-7
CAWSVRDRGAQFF	TGTGCCTGGAGTGTCCGGGACAGGGGCGCGCAGTTCTTC	.	TRBD1	TRBV30	TRBJ2-1
CASSLSGANYGYTF	TGTGCCAGCAGTTTAAGTGGAGCTAACTATGGCTACACCTTC	few	.	TRBV12-3/TRBV12-4	TRBJ1-2
CSARDMRGNQPQHF	TGCAGTGCTAGAGATATGAGGGGCAATCAGCCCCAGCATTTT	.	.	TRBV20-1	TRBJ1-5
CASSNSGRAGGANVLTF	TGTGCCAGCAGCAATAGCGGGAGGGCTGGCGGGGCCAACGTCCTGACTTTC	once	TRBD2	TRBV6-2/TRBV6-3	TRBJ2-6
CAWSGSGGEQYF	TGTGCCTGGAGTGGATCGGGGGGCGAGCAGTACTTC	.	TRBD2	TRBV30	TRBJ2-7
CASSQSVQGVGSPLHF	TGTGCCAGCAGCCAAAGTGTACAGGGGGTTGGTTCACCCCTCCACTTT	.	TRBD1	TRBV4-2	TRBJ1-6
CASSLVYGLYNEQFF	TGTGCCAGCAGCTTAGTTTACGGACTCTACAATGAGCAGTTCTTC	.	.	TRBV7-2	TRBJ2-1
CASVRGDEQYF	TGTGCCAGCGTACGGGGGGACGAGCAGTACTTC	once	TRBD2	TRBV7-9	TRBJ2-7
CAWSRDRVYGYTF	TGTGCCTGGAGTAGAGACAGGGTCTATGGCTACACCTTC	.	TRBD1	TRBV30	TRBJ1-2
CASSPAPGIPYEQYF	TGTGCCAGCAGCCCCGCCCCAGGGATCCCCTACGAGCAGTACTTC	.	.	TRBV12-3/TRBV12-4	TRBJ2-7
CSVTSAPIPEQFF	TGCAGCGTTACTAGCGCCCCAATCCCAGAGCAGTTCTTC	.	TRBD2	TRBV29-1	TRBJ2-1
CASSHGGTSSDEQFF	TGTGCCAGCAGCCATGGCGGGACTAGCTCTGATGAGCAGTTCTTC	.	TRBD2	TRBV3-1	TRBJ2-1